The 8 T cell receptor beta chains listed next were all sequenced from one sample in a study of T-cell memory formation after mild COVID-19. From the 5' RACE reads, TCRdb called clonotypes with MiXCR, one entry per CDR3 protein. The data contain roughly 610,000 distinct CDR3 sequences, around 15% of them singletons. Sequencing was carried out using PBMCs or a T cell subset sorted from them (not recorded which). The receptor set was obtained from an adult woman who had mild COVID-19 (a few samples of this study predate the infection). Cell type and time point are not known.

The chain has TRBV7-3 and TRBJ2-3; TRBD1 aligns across 7 bases. Unmatched junction bases numbered 7, after V lost 3 bases and J lost 7 bases. CDR1 is SGHTA, CDR2 FQGTGA, per germline. The CDR3 extends over 14 amino acids. The CDR3: CASSLTGTQYTQYF. The CDR3 DNA reads as TGTGCCAGCAGCTTGACAGGGACACAGTATACGCAGTATTTT.

The chain is built from TRBV29-1 and TRBJ2-1, with TRBD2 matching 13 bases. J was trimmed by 5 bases and V by 7 bases; bases with no gene match: 8. CDR1 and CDR2 from the germline V gene are SQVTM and ANQGSEA. The CDR3 consists of 15 residues. The CDR3 nucleotides are TGCAGCGCCGGAACTGGACTAGCGGGAGACAATGAGCAGTTCTTC. Residues: CSAGTGLAGDNEQFF.

Of note for this clonotype: A junction boundary mismatches the germline segment, possibly from a read error. The rearrangement joins TRBV7-2 to TRBJ2-2; D is tentatively TRBD1 or TRBD2 (5 bases each). This CDR3 has 13 amino acids. The V gene's germline CDR1 is SGHTA and CDR2 FQGNSA. This CDR3 reads CASSFRVTGDLFF. CDR3 nucleotide sequence: TGTGCCAGCAGCTTCAGGGTCACCGGGGATCTGTTTTTT. Combining the CDR3 with reference TRBV7-2 and TRBJ2-2 gives the whole variable domain GAGVSQSPSNKVTEKGKDVELRCDPISGHTALYWYRQSLGQGLEFLIYFQGNSAPDKSGLPSDRFSAERTGGSVSTLTIQRTQQEDSAVYLCASSFRVTGDLFFGEGSRLTVL.

The V and J genes are TRBV14 and TRBJ2-7; D is unclear. Germline V lookup: CDR1 SGHDN, CDR2 FVKESK. The CDR3 covers 13 residues. Trimming cost V 0 bases and J 12 bases, with 15 bases left between them. The CDR3 DNA reads as TGTGCCAGCAGCCAAGACCGATTGCGGACGCGGTACTTC. It yields the protein CASSQDRLRTRYF. The variable domain in full, completed from reference TRBV14 and TRBJ2-7, reads EAGVTQFPSHSVIEKGQTVTLRCDPISGHDNLYWYRRVMGKEIKFLLHFVKESKQDESGMPNNRFLAERTGGTYSTLKVQPAELEDSGVYFCASSQDRLRTRYFGPGTRLTVT.

There are many counts of this clonotype. J is TRBJ2-7 and V is TRBV4-3; 10 bases line up with TRBD2. J lost 1 base, V lost 0 bases, and 9 bases had no gene match. This CDR3 region has 18 residues. From germline, CDR1 is LGHNA and CDR2 YSLEER. The CDR3 DNA reads as TGCGCCAGCAGCCAAGAGTGGACTAGCGGATCACCATCCTACGAGCAGTACTTC. It yields the protein CASSQEWTSGSPSYEQYF.

The rearrangement uses TRBV21-1 and TRBJ2-7; the table calls TRBD2, which could not be checked here. TRBV21-1 is labeled a pseudogene. The CDR3 is 14 amino acids. CDR3 DNA: TGTGCCAGCAGCCAGTCCTGGAGTACCTACGAGCAGTACTTC. Translating it yields CASSQSWSTYEQYF.

The chain has TRBV11-2 and TRBJ1-1; no firm D call. CDR1 SGHAT and CDR2 FQNNGV come from the germline V gene. The CDR3 has 12 amino acids. V lost 5 bases and J 8 bases, leaving 12 bases between the germline ends. The CDR3 spells CASSPPAEEAFF. The CDR3 bases are TGTGCCAGCAGCCCCCCAGCGGAAGAAGCTTTCTTT. Full variable domain (remainder filled in from reference TRBV11-2 and TRBJ1-1): EAGVAQSPRYKIIEKRQSVAFWCNPISGHATLYWYQQILGQGPKLLIQFQNNGVVDDSQLPKDRFSAERLKGVDSTLKIQPAKLEDSAVYLCASSPPAEEAFFGQGTRLTVV.

This clonotype was seen more than once but under ten times. The J gene is TRBJ2-3, the V gene TRBV24-1; 8 bases align to TRBD1. The V gene's germline CDR1 is KGHDR and CDR2 SFDVKD. V was pared by 6 bases and J by 2 bases, with 9 bases of the junction left unmatched. This CDR3 is 16 amino acids long. CDR3 nucleotide sequence: TGTGCCACCAGTCGAAACCGGGACAGGTACACAGATACGCAGTATTTT. It encodes CATSRNRDRYTDTQYF.